This T cell receptor (beta chain) was recorded in a study of blood T cells in healthy people across ages. Regarding the study as a whole: Higher naive T cell percentage went strongly together with higher TCR beta diversity.

Sample-barcoded 5' priming and a J-beta primer mix drove a second PCR of roughly 6 to 12 cycles. TCRdb ran MiXCR on the 5' RACE reads and lists one entry per CDR3 protein. The sample holds more than 800,000 distinct CDR3 sequences, around 28% seen once. This clonotype appeared many times. Its antigen is not identified. Germline trimming cut 7 bases from V and 9 bases from J; bases unmatched to any gene: 9. Looked up from germline, CDR1 is ENHRY and CDR2 is SYGVKD. This CDR3 has 15 residues. Source material: blood. The chain joins TRBV10-3 to TRBJ1-6, with 10 bases identical to TRBD1. The receptor was derived from an elderly woman in good health. CDR3 in DNA: TGTGCCATCAAGACGGACAGGGGGTCGAGTTCACCCCTCCACTTT. This translates into CAIKTDRGSSSPLHF.